The 32 T cell receptor beta chains presented below share a single source sample, sequenced in a study of blood T cell repertoires in COVID-19. Sequencing used immunoSEQ multiplex PCR; TCRdb keeps in-frame clones, though not all of them. The profile shows some 350,000 clones, about four fifths of them singletons. The sequenced sample was peripheral blood. All receptors derive from a man aged 25 to 40 with active or convalescent COVID-19.

The V and J genes are TRBV21-1 and TRBJ1-5; no check of the table's D call, TRBD1, against the DNA was made. TRBV21-1 is a known pseudogene. This CDR3 is 14 amino acids long. Here the CDR3 reads CASSKVGQGWPQHF. In DNA, the CDR3 is TGTGCCAGCAGCAAAGTTGGACAGGGATGGCCCCAGCATTTT.

The rearrangement joins TRBV6-2 or TRBV6-3 to TRBJ2-7; weak D call: TRBD2 (5 bases). Per germline, CDR1 MNHEY and CDR2 SVGEGT. The CDR3 loop spans 16 amino acids. Trimming took 2 bases from V and 5 from J, leaving 19 bases between them. The CDR3 region has the DNA TGTGCCAGCAGTTACCCAGACGGAACTAGAATAGACGAGCAGTACTTC. Translated: CASSYPDGTRIDEQYF.

The chain is built from TRBV6-5 and TRBJ2-1, with TRBD1 matching over 7 bases. Trimming at V came to 7 bases and at J to 0 bases, leaving 3 bases not matched to a gene. The CDR3 loop spans 14 amino acids. The germline V gene has CDR1 MNHEY and CDR2 SVGAGI. This chain's CDR3 is CASIRDSSYNEQFF. CDR3 coding DNA: TGTGCCAGCATCCGGGACAGCTCCTACAATGAGCAGTTCTTC.

V and J are TRBV7-8 and TRBJ2-5; D gene ambiguous. The V end was cut by 3 bases, the J end by 5 bases, with 4 bases between. Germline loops: CDR1 SGHVS, CDR2 FQNEAQ. The CDR3 is 11 amino acids. In DNA form, the CDR3 reads TGTGCCAGCAGCTTCTCGGAGACCCAGTACTTC. Translated, it gives CASSFSETQYF.

The chain carries TRBV27 and TRBJ2-2; 10 bases line up with TRBD2. The CDR3 runs to 18 residues. Looked up from germline, CDR1 is MNHEY and CDR2 is SMNVEV (reference sequence). V gave up 3 bases and J gave up 0 bases; unmatched junction bases: 7. The CDR3 region has the DNA TGTGCCAGCAGTTTCCTTAGCGGGGGGCCCGCGAACACCGGGGAGCTGTTTTTT. This codes for CASSFLSGGPANTGELFF.

This chain joins TRBV6-4 and TRBJ1-1, with TRBD1 as a possible D gene (5 bases). In germline, CDR1 is MRHNA, CDR2 SNTAGT. The CDR3 totals 14 residues. Trimming took 6 bases from V and 1 from J, leaving 12 bases between them. CDR3 nucleotide sequence: TGTGCCAGCAGGGGATACAGGTGGAACACTGAAGCTTTCTTT. Translation: CASRGYRWNTEAFF.

J is TRBJ2-3 and V is TRBV5-5, with D perhaps matching TRBD2 (6 bases). Germline CDR1 reads SGHKS; CDR2 reads YYEKEE (reference sequence). V lost 4 bases to trimming and J lost 1 base, with 13 bases between them. The CDR3 consists of 15 residues. Here the CDR3 DNA reads TGTGCCAGCAGCCCCCTCCCTAGCGGCACAGATACGCAGTATTTT. It specifies CASSPLPSGTDTQYF.

In this sample, this clone turned up a few times. The rearrangement uses TRBV6-5 and TRBJ2-1; 14 bases agree with TRBD2. V gave up 10 bases and J gave up 10 bases; unmatched junction bases: 6. Looked up from germline, CDR1 is MNHEY and CDR2 is SVGAGI. This CDR3 has 13 residues. This CDR3 is CATGLAGGGEQFF. CDR3 in DNA: TGTGCCACCGGACTAGCGGGAGGAGGGGAGCAGTTCTTC.

The sample holds one count of this clone. The genes are TRBV11-2 and TRBJ1-2; D not resolved. The CDR3 runs to 13 residues. Germline-derived CDR1 and CDR2 are SGHAT and FQNNGV. V lost 1 base to trimming and J lost 4 bases, with 7 bases between them. CDR3 loop: CASSLVPVYGYTF. In nucleotides, the CDR3 is TGTGCCAGCAGCTTAGTTCCAGTCTATGGCTACACCTTC.

The V and J genes are TRBV4-3 and TRBJ1-1, with D uncertain. V was clipped by 4 bases and J by 1 base, with 10 bases between them. CDR3 size: 14 residues. CDR1 and CDR2 (germline): LGHNA, YSLEER. The CDR3 bases are TGCGCCAGCAGCCCCCGGGTCTCGAACACTGAAGCTTTCTTT. Translated, it gives CASSPRVSNTEAFF.

The CDR3 protein is CASSFDRGLDEQYF. The DNA of the CDR3 is TGTGCCAGCAGCTTTGACAGGGGGCTCGACGAGCAGTACTTC. The V gene is TRBV5-4, the J gene TRBJ2-7; 10 positions match TRBD1. Unmatched junction bases numbered 4, after V lost 2 bases and J lost 5 bases. CDR3 length: 14 amino acids. Germline values: CDR1 SGHNT, CDR2 YYREEE (reference sequence).

This chain uses TRBV4-2 with TRBJ2-7; 10 nucleotides line up with TRBD2. Germline values: CDR1 LGHNA, CDR2 YNFKEQ. CDR3 length: 15 amino acids. With V trimmed by 1 base and J by 3 bases, 3 bases remained unmatched. Here the CDR3 reads CASSQVLAGYYEQYF. The CDR3 DNA follows: TGTGCCAGCAGCCAAGTACTAGCGGGGTACTACGAGCAGTACTTC.

The chain employs TRBV7-9 and TRBJ2-1; 7 bases match TRBD2. The ends lost 4 bases at V and 3 bases at J; junction bases unmatched: 9. Looked up from germline, CDR1 is SEHNR and CDR2 is FQNEAQ (reference sequence). This CDR3 has 16 amino acids. CDR3 in amino acids: CASSSAAGKNYNEQFF. In nucleotides, the CDR3 is TGTGCCAGCAGCTCTGCAGCGGGGAAGAACTACAATGAGCAGTTCTTC. Full variable domain (missing parts from reference TRBV7-9 and TRBJ2-1): DTGVSQNPRHKITKRGQNVTFRCDPISEHNRLYWYRQTLGQGPEFLTYFQNEAQLEKSRLLSDRFSAERPKGSFSTLEIQRTEQGDSAMYLCASSSAAGKNYNEQFFGPGTRLTVL.

The CDR3 DNA reads TGTGCCAGTACCCAACAGGGGGGCCTAGATACGCAGTATTTT. Translating it yields CASTQQGGLDTQYF. This sequence joins TRBV11-1 and TRBJ2-3; 8 nucleotides align to TRBD1. Germline loops: CDR1 SGHAT, CDR2 FQDESV (reference sequence). The CDR3 runs to 14 residues. With 9 bases clipped from V and 5 bases from J, the junction kept 10 bases outside the gene matches.

This sequence joins TRBV19 and TRBJ2-1; TRBD1 matches at 7 bases. Germline CDR1 reads LNHDA; CDR2 reads SQIVND (reference sequence). J was trimmed by 7 bases and V by 7 bases; bases with no gene match: 7. The length of the CDR3 is 13 residues. CDR3 bases: TGTGCCAGTACTCTTACAGGGGAGAATGAGCAGTTCTTC. Its protein product is CASTLTGENEQFF.

The chain couples TRBV2 to TRBJ1-5; D is undetermined. Germline CDR1 reads SNHLY; CDR2 reads FYNNEI. The CDR3 has 15 amino acids. V dropped 8 bases and J dropped 0 bases, with 14 bases sitting between them. The CDR3 sequence is CASVLQQNSNQPQHF. For the CDR3, the DNA is TGTGCCAGCGTTCTCCAACAGAATAGCAATCAGCCCCAGCATTTT.

The V gene is TRBV30, the J gene TRBJ1-6; 8 bases agree with TRBD1. The CDR3 length is 14 residues. CDR1 GTSNPN and CDR2 SVGIG come from the germline V gene (reference sequence). Trimming took 0 bases from V and 7 from J; bases not matched to a gene: 2. CDR3 nucleotides: TGTGCCTGGAGTGTGGGACAGGCAAATTCACCCCTCCACTTT. Protein product: CAWSVGQANSPLHF.

CDR3 sequence reads: CASSQDLGGWQPQHF. CDR3 in DNA: TGTGCCAGCAGCCAAGACTTAGGAGGGTGGCAGCCCCAGCATTTT. This sequence joins TRBV3-1 (or the pseudogene TRBV3-2) and TRBJ1-5; no definite D call. The CDR3 length is 15 residues. CDR1 and CDR2 from the germline V gene are LGHDT and YNNKEL (reference sequence). Trimming took off 0 bases at V and 7 bases at J, with 13 bases between the two ends.

This clone was seen a single time. V and J are TRBV28 and TRBJ1-2; D possibly corresponds to TRBD1 (6 bases). Germline lookup yields CDR1 MDHEN and CDR2 SYDVKM. The CDR3 is made up of 15 amino acids. Deletions cut 3 bases from V and 4 bases from J, with 15 bases between. The CDR3 coding sequence is TGTGCCAGCAGTTTCCGACGGGGGGCGGCCTATGGCTACACCTTC. Translating it yields CASSFRRGAAYGYTF.

V usage is TRBV7-7 and J usage is TRBJ2-2, with 11 positions matching TRBD2. The CDR3 length is 17 residues. After removal of 4 bases from V and 1 base from J, the junction contained 5 bases not matched to a gene. Germline CDR1 reads SSHAT; CDR2 reads FNYEAQ (reference sequence). CDR3 protein: CASSSGTSGGNTGELFF. The CDR3 nucleotides read TGTGCCAGCAGCTCCGGGACTAGCGGTGGGAACACCGGGGAGCTGTTTTTT.

The chain is built from TRBV5-4 and TRBJ2-5; the match to TRBD1 covers 9 bases. J was trimmed by 6 bases and V by 4 bases; bases with no gene match: 4. Germline loops: CDR1 SGHNT, CDR2 YYREEE (reference sequence). The length of the CDR3 is 13 residues. For the CDR3, the DNA is TGTGCCAGCAGCAGGGACAGGGACCAGACCCAGTACTTC. Encoded protein: CASSRDRDQTQYF. Drawing the rest from reference TRBV5-4 and TRBJ2-5, the complete variable domain is ETGVTQSPTHLIKTRGQQVTLRCSSQSGHNTVSWYQQALGQGPQFIFQYYREEENGRGNFPPRFSGLQFPNYSSELNVNALELDDSALYLCASSRDRDQTQYFGPGTRLLVL.

The chain recombines TRBV6-4 with TRBJ1-2; the match to TRBD1 covers 9 bases. CDR3 length: 14 amino acids. J lost 7 bases, V lost 4 bases, and 7 bases had no gene match. Germline CDR1 is MRHNA and CDR2 is SNTAGT. CDR3 in amino acids: CASSVDRGSRGYTF. CDR3 coding DNA: TGTGCCAGCAGTGTGGACAGGGGCTCTCGTGGCTACACCTTC.

This chain connects TRBV6-2 or TRBV6-3 to TRBJ2-2; 7 bases are shared with TRBD1. After removal of 2 bases from V and 4 bases from J, the junction contained 10 bases not matched to a gene. CDR1 and CDR2 (germline): MNHEY, SVGEGT. CDR3 length equals 17 residues. The CDR3 reads CASSYTHSRGPTGELFF. In nucleotides, the CDR3 is TGTGCCAGCAGTTACACCCACTCGAGGGGGCCCACCGGGGAGCTGTTTTTT.

V usage is TRBV30 and J usage is TRBJ2-1; D possibly corresponds to TRBD1 (6 bases). The CDR3 runs to 14 residues. V was trimmed by 5 bases and J by 3 bases, leaving 14 bases between them. CDR1 and CDR2 (germline): GTSNPN, SVGIG (reference sequence). The CDR3 spells CAWGTGTYYNEQFF. CDR3 in DNA: TGTGCCTGGGGTACCGGGACATACTACAATGAGCAGTTCTTC.

The J gene is TRBJ1-5, the V gene TRBV6-6, with D unclear. Germline V lookup: CDR1 MNHNY, CDR2 SVGAGI (reference sequence). CDR3 size: 13 residues. Deletions cut 10 bases from V and 6 bases from J, with 16 bases between. The chain's CDR3 is CATTRSEIQPQHF. The CDR3 DNA follows: TGTGCCACTACGCGGTCAGAAATTCAGCCCCAGCATTTT.

The genes are TRBV19 and TRBJ1-2; TRBD1 might be the D (6 bases). The CDR3 is 15 residues long. Trimming stripped 4 bases from V and 4 bases from J, with 16 bases between. Looked up from germline, CDR1 is LNHDA and CDR2 is SQIVND (reference sequence). The CDR3 DNA reads as TGTGCCAGTAGTAAGCAGGGGTTGCAAGCCTATGGCTACACCTTC. It encodes CASSKQGLQAYGYTF.

The rearrangement joins TRBV7-8 to TRBJ2-5, with D uncertain. Trimming took off 1 base at V and 2 bases at J, with 11 bases between the two ends. The CDR3 runs 15 residues. Germline-derived CDR1 and CDR2 are SGHVS and FQNEAQ. Here the CDR3 reads CASSLVGRTQETQYF. CDR3 nucleotides: TGTGCCAGCAGCTTAGTTGGTCGAACACAAGAGACCCAGTACTTC.

The chain uses TRBV6-1 and TRBJ2-1; no definite D call. This CDR3 contains 15 residues. Per germline, CDR1 MNHNS and CDR2 SASEGT. V was shortened by 2 bases and J by 0 bases, with 8 bases between the two germline ends. The CDR3 coding sequence is TGTGCCAGCAGTGAATTGGAGTTCTCCTACAATGAGCAGTTCTTC. Its translation: CASSELEFSYNEQFF.

This clone was detected a few times. The rearrangement links TRBV3-1 (or the pseudogene TRBV3-2) to TRBJ1-2; no firm D call. Trimming removed 6 bases from V and 5 bases from J, with 19 bases in between. CDR1 LGHDT and CDR2 YNNKEL come from the germline V gene (reference sequence). This CDR3 is 15 amino acids long. The CDR3 sequence is CASSYNSLGGYGYTF. CDR3 nucleotide sequence: TGTGCCAGCAGTTACAACTCCCTGGGAGGTTATGGCTACACCTTC.

There are a few counts of this clone. The chain links TRBV30 to TRBJ1-2; 8 bases align to TRBD1. The ends lost 5 bases at V and 4 bases at J; junction bases unmatched: 0. Germline assignment: CDR1 GTSNPN and CDR2 SVGIG (reference sequence). This CDR3 spans 11 amino acids. CDR3 in DNA: TGTGCCTGGGACAGGGGCTATGGCTACACCTTC. As protein: CAWDRGYGYTF.

This clone is a singleton in its sample. V is TRBV6-2 or TRBV6-3 and J is TRBJ2-1; D gene uncertain. Trimming left V 4 bases short and J 13 bases short, with 11 bases between. CDR1 is MNHEY, CDR2 SVGEGT, per germline. CDR3 length equals 11 residues. This CDR3 reads CASSLSTSQFF. Here the CDR3 DNA reads TGTGCCAGCAGTTTAAGTACATCCCAGTTCTTC.

The chain links TRBV11-2 to TRBJ2-3; D is undetermined. This CDR3 is built from 15 residues. Trimming took off 3 bases at V and 0 bases at J, with 10 bases between the two ends. Germline V gene data show CDR1 as SGHAT and CDR2 as FQNNGV. The CDR3 DNA follows: TGTGCCAGCAGCTTTAGTCCTTCTAGCACAGATACGCAGTATTTT. Amino acid sequence: CASSFSPSSTDTQYF.